This T cell receptor (beta chain) was recovered during a study of blood T cells in healthy people across ages. A J-beta primer mix and a sample-barcoded 5' primer were used in a second PCR of roughly 6 to 12 cycles. TCRdb itself ran the 5' RACE reads through MiXCR, one entry per CDR3 protein. The table has some 320,000 distinct CDR3 sequences, around 29% seen once. On this clonotype: Antigen specificity is unknown.

CDR3 size: 15 residues. The trim removed 4 bases at V and 4 bases at J, leaving 11 bases unmatched. The V gene's germline CDR1 is SQVTM and CDR2 ANQGSEA. Notes on the study in general: No conclusive comparison of naive versus antigen-experienced cells was possible with unsorted PBMCs.

The rearrangement links TRBV29-1 to TRBJ1-2; 8 positions match TRBD1. The sample was blood. The source of this sequence is a woman aged 65 to 85 in good health. CDR3 region: CSVALGPGGIYGYTF. CDR3 DNA: TGCAGCGTTGCGCTAGGGCCAGGGGGCATCTATGGCTACACCTTC.